This T cell receptor (beta chain) was captured by sequencing in a study of T cell responses to AZD1222 COVID-19 vaccine. The overall study: Second-dose schedules of about 4 or about 12 weeks were combined.

Sequenced by immunoSEQ multiplex PCR; TCRdb stores in-frame clones only, minus some. This repertoire shows over 100,000 clones, 65% to 85% found once; its top ten account for 9.4%. General study findings and limits: Two AZD1222 administrations were followed by greater Spike-specific TCR breadth and depth. Across spike, vaccine-associated CD4 TCRs were found, dominant at 160-218 and 743-854.

This clone occurred a few times. The target antigen is unknown. The sample in question was peripheral blood, obtained on day 0 of AZD1222 vaccination. The sequence was obtained from an adult in good health.

The CDR3 is CASSIWGYEQYF. CDR3 DNA: TGTGCCAGTAGTATTTGGGGCTACGAGCAGTACTTC. V gene TRBV19 combines with J gene TRBJ2-7; D gene unclear. The CDR3 contains 12 residues. V dropped 3 bases and J dropped 3 bases, with 6 bases sitting between them. Germline lookup yields CDR1 LNHDA and CDR2 SQIVND (reference sequence).